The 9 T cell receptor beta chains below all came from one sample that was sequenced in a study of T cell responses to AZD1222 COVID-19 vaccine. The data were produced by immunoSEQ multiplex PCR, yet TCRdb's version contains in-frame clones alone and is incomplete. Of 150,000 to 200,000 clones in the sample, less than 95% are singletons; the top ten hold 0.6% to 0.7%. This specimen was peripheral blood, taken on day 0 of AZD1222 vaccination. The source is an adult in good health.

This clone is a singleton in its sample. DNA for the CDR3: TGTGCCAGCAGCCCCGGACTAGAGGTTGTAGAGGTTGTAGAGAGCTCCTACAATGAGCAGTTCTTC. Translation: CASSPGLEVVEVVESSYNEQFF. The chain is built from TRBV6-2 or TRBV6-3 and TRBJ2-1; 7 positions match TRBD2. This CDR3 is built from 22 residues. Germline CDR1 MNHEY, CDR2 SVGEGT. V was pared by 6 bases and J by 0 bases, with 26 bases of the junction left unmatched.

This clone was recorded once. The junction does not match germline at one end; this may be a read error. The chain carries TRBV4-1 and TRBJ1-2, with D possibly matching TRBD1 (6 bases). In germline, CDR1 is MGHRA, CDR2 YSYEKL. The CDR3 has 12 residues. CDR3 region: CASSQEGGGVFF. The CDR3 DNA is TGCGCCAGCAGCCAAGAAGGCGGGGGCGTGTTCTTC.

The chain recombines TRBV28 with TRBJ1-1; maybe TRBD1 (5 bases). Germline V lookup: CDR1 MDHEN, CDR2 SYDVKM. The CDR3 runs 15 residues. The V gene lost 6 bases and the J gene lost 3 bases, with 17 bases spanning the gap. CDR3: CASRGRWPRDTEAFF. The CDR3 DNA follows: TGTGCCAGCAGGGGGCGGTGGCCCAGGGACACTGAAGCTTTCTTT. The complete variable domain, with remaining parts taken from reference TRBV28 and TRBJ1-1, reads DVKVTQSSRYLVKRTGEKVFLECVQDMDHENMFWYRQDPGLGLRLIYFSYDVKMKEKGDIPEGYSVSREKKERFSLILESASTNQTSMYLCASRGRWPRDTEAFFGQGTRLTVV.

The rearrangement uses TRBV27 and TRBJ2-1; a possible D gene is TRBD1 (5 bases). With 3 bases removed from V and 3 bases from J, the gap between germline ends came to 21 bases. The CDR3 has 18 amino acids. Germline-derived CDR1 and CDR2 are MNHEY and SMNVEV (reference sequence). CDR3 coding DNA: TGTGCCAGCAGTTTCGCCCCCGACAGCCGAACCCTCTACAATGAGCAGTTCTTC. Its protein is CASSFAPDSRTLYNEQFF.

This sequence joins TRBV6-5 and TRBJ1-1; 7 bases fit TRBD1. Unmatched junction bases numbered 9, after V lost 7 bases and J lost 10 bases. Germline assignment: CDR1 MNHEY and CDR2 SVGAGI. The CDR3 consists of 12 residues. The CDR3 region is CASNMDRRGAFF. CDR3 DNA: TGTGCCAGCAATATGGACAGGAGGGGAGCTTTCTTT.

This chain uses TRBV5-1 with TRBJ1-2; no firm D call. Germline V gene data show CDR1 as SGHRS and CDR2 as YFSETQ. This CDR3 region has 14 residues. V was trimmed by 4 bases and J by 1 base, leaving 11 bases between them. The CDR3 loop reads CASSPGPNNYGYTF. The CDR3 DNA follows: TGCGCCAGCAGCCCCGGACCGAATAACTATGGCTACACCTTC.

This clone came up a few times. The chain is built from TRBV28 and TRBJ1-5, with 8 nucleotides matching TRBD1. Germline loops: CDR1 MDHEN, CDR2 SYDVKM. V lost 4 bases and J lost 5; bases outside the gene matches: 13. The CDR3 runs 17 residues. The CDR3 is CASSSRLEGTGYQPQHF. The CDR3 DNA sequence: TGTGCCAGCAGTTCCAGGTTGGAAGGGACAGGCTATCAGCCCCAGCATTTT.

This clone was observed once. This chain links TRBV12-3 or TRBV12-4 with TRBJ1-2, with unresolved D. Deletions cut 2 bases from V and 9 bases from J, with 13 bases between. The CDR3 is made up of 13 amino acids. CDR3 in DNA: TGTGCCAGCAGTTTAATGATTTCAGCTAGCTACACCTTC. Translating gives CASSLMISASYTF.

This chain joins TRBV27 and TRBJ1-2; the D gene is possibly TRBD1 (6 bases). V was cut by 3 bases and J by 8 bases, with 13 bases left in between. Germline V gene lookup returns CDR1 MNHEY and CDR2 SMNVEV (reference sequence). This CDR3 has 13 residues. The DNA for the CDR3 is TGTGCCAGCAGTTTGACAGGCCCGGGGGGCTACACCTTC. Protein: CASSLTGPGGYTF.